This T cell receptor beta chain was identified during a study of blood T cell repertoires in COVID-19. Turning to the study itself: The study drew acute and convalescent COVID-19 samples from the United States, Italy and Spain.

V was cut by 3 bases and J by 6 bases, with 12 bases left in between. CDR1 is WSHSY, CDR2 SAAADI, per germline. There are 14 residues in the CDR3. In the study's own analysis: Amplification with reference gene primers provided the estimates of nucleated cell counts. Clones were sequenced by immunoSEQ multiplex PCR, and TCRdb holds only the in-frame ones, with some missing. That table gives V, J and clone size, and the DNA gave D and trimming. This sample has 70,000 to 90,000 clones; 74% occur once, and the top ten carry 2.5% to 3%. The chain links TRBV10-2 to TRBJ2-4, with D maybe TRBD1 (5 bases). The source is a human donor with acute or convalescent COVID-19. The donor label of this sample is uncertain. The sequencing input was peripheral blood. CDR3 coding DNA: TGCGCCAGCAGTGAAACAGGACCTAGAAACATTCAGTACTTC. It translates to CASSETGPRNIQYF.